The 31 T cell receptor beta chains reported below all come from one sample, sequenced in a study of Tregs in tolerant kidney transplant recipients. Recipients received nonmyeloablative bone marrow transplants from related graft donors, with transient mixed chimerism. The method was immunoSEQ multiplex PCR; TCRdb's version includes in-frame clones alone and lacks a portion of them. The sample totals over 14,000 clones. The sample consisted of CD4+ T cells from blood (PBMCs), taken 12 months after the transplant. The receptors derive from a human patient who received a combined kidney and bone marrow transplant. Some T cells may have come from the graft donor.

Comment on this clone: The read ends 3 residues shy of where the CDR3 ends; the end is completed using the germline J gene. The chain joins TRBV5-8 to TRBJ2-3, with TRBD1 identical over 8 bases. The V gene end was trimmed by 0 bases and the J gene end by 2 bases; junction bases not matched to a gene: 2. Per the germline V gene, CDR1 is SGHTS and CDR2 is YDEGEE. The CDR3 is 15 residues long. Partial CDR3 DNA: TGTGCCAGCAGCTTGGGCCAGGGGGCCACAGATACG. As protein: CASSLGQGATDT. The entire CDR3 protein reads CASSLGQGATDTQYF. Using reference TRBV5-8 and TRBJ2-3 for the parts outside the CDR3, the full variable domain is EAGVTQSPTHLIKTRGQQATLRCSPISGHTSVYWYQQALGLGLQFLLWYDEGEERNRGNFPPRFSGRQFPNYSSELNVNALELEDSALYLCASSLGQGATDTQYFGPGTRLTVL.

Incomplete CDR3 DNA: TGTGCCAGCAGCTTAGAATGGGCCTCCTCCTACGAG. Protein sequence: CASSLEWASSYE. The entire CDR3 reads CASSLEWASSYEQYF. V is TRBV7-8 and J is TRBJ2-7; unclear D gene. The CDR3 end falls 3 residues outside the read, so it is completed with the germline J gene. This CDR3 has 15 amino acids. Trimming removed 1 base at V and 0 bases at J, with 10 bases between. Germline CDR1 SGHVS, CDR2 FQNEAQ. The full variable domain, its missing parts supplied by reference TRBV7-8 and TRBJ2-7, is GAGVSQSPRYKVAKRGQDVALRCDPISGHVSLFWYQQALGQGPEFLTYFQNEAQLDKSGLPSDRFFAERPEGSVSTLKIQRTQQEDSAVYLCASSLEWASSYEQYFGPGTRLTVT.

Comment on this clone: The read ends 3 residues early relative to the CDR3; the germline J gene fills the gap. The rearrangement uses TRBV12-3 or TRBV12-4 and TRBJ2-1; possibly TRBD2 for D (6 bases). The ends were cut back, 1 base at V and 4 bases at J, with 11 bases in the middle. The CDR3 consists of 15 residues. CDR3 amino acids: CASSLGSGLYNEQFF. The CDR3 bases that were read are TGTGCCAGCAGTTTAGGTAGCGGCCTTTACAATGAG.

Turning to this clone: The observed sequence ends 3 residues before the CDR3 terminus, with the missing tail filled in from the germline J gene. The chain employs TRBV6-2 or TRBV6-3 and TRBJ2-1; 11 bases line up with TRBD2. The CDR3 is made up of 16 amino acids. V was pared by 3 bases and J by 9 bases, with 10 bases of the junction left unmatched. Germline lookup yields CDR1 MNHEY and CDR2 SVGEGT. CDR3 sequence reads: CASSYRSGLAGGEQFF. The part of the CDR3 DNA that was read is TGTGCCAGCAGTTATAGATCAGGGCTAGCGGGAGGTGAG.

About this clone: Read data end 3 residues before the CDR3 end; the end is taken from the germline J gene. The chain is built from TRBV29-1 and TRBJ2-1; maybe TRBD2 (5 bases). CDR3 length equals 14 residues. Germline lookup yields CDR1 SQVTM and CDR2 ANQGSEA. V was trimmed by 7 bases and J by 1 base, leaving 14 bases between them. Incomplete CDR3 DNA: TGCAGCGGAGGGCCCCGCGGGTCCTACAATGAG. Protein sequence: CSGGPRGSYNE. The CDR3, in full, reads CSGGPRGSYNEQFF.

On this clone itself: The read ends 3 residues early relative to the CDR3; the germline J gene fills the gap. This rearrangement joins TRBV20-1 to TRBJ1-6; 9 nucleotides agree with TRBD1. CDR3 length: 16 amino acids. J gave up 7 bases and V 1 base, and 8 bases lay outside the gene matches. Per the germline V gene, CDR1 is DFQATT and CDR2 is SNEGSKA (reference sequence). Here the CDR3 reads CSARVAGTGINSPLHF. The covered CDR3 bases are TGCAGTGCTAGAGTGGCCGGGACAGGGATAAATTCACCC.

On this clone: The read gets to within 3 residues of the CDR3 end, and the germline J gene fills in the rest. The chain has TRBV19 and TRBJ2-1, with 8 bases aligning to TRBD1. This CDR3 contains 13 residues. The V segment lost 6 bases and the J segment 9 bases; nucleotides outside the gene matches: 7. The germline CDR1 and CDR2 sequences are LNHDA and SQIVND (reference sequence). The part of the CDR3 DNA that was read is TGTGCCAGTAGAGGACAGGGTGGTGGTGAG. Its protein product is CASRGQGGGE. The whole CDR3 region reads CASRGQGGGEQFF.

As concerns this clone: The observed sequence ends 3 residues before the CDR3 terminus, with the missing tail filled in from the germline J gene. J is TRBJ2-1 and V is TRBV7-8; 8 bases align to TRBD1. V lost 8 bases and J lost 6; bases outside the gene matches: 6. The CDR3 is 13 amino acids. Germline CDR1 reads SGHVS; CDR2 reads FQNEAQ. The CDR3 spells CASRTGIINEQFF. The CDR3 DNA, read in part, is TGTGCCAGCCGGACAGGGATCATCAATGAG. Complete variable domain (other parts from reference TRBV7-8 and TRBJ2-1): GAGVSQSPRYKVAKRGQDVALRCDPISGHVSLFWYQQALGQGPEFLTYFQNEAQLDKSGLPSDRFFAERPEGSVSTLKIQRTQQEDSAVYLCASRTGIINEQFFGPGTRLTVL.

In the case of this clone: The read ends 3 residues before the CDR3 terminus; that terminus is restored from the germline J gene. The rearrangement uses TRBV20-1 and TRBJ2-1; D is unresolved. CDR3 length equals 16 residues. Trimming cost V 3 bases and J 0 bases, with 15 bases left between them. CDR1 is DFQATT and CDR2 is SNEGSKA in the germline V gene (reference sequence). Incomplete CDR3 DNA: TGCAGTGCTAGGAGCGCGAGCTCCAGCTCCTACAATGAG. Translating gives CSARSASSSSYNE. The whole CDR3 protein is CSARSASSSSYNEQFF.

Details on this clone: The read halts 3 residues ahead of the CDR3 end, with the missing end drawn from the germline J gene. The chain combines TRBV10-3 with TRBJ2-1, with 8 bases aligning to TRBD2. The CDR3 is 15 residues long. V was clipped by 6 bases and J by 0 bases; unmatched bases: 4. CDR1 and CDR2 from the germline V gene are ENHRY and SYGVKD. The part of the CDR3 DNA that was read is TGTGCCATCAGGGCAGGGACTAGCTCCTACAATGAG. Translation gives CAIRAGTSSYNE. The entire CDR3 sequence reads CAIRAGTSSYNEQFF.

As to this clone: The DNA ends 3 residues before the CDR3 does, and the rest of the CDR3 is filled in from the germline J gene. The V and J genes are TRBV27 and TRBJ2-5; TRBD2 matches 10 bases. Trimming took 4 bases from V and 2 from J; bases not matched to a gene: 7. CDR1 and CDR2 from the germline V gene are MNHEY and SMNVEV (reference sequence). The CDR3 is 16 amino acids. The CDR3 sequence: CASSSSSGRFQETQYF. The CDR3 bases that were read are TGTGCCAGCAGTTCTAGTAGCGGGAGGTTTCAAGAGACC.

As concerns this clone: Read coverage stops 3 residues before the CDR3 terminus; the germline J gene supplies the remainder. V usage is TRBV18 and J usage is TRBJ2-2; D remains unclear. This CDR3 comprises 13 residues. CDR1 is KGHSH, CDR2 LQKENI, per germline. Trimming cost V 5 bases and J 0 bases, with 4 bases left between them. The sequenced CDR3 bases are TGTGCCAGCTCATTCGCGAACACCGGGGAG. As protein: CASSFANTGE. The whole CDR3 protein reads CASSFANTGELFF.

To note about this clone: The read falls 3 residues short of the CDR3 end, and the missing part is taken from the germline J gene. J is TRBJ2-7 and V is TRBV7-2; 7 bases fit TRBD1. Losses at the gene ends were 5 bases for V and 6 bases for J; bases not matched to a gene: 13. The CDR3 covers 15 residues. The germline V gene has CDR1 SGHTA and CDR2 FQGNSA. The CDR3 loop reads CASSPPGTAQGEQYF. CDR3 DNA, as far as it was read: TGTGCCAGCAGCCCCCCTGGGACAGCCCAGGGCGAG.

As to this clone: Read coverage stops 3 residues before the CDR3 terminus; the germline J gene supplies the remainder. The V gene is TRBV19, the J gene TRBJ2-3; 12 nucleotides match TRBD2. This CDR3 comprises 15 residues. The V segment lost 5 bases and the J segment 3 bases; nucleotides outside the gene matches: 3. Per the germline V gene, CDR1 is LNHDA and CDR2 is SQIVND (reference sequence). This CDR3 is CASSLLAGGTDTQYF. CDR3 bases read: TGTGCCAGTAGTCTACTAGCGGGAGGAACAGATACG.

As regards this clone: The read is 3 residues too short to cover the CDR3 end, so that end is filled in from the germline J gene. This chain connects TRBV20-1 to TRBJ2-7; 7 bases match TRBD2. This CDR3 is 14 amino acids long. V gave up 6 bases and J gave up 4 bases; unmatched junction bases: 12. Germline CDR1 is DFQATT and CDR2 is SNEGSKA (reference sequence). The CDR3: CSAQSGDPPYEQYF. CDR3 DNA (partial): TGCAGTGCCCAGAGCGGGGACCCCCCTTACGAG.

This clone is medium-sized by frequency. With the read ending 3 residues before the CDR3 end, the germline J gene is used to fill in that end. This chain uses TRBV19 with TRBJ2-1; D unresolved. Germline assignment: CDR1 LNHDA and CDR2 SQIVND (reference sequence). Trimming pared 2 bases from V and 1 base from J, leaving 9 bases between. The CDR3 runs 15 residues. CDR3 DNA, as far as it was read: TGTGCCAGTAGTATATTTGACTCTTCCTACAATGAG. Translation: CASSIFDSSYNE. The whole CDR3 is CASSIFDSSYNEQFF.

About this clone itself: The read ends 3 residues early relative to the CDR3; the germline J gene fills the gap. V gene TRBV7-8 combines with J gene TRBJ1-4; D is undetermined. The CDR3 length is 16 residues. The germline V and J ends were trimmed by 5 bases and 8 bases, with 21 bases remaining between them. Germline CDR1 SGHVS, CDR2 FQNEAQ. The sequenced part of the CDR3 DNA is TGTGCCAGCAGCCCGCGACCCGCCGGGTCGGTGGAAAAA. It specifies CASSPRPAGSVEK. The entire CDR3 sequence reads CASSPRPAGSVEKLFF. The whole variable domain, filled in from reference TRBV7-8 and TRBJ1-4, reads GAGVSQSPRYKVAKRGQDVALRCDPISGHVSLFWYQQALGQGPEFLTYFQNEAQLDKSGLPSDRFFAERPEGSVSTLKIQRTQQEDSAVYLCASSPRPAGSVEKLFFGSGTQLSVL.

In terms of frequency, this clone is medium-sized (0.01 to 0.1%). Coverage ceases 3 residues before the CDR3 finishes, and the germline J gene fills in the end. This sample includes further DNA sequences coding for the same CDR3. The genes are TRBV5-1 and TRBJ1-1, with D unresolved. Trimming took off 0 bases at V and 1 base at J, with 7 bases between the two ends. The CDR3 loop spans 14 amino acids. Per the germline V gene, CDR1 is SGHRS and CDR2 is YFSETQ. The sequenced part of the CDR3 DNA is TGCGCCAGCAGCTTGGACAGCTCGAACACTGAA. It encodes CASSLDSSNTE. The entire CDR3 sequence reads CASSLDSSNTEAFF.

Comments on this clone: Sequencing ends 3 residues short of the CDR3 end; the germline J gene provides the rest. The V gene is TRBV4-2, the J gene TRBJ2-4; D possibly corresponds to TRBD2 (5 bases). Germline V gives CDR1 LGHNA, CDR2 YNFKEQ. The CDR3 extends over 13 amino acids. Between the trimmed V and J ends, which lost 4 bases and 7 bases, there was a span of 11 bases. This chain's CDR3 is CASSREGLNIQYF. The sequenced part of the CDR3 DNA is TGTGCCAGCAGCCGCGAGGGCCTTAACATT.

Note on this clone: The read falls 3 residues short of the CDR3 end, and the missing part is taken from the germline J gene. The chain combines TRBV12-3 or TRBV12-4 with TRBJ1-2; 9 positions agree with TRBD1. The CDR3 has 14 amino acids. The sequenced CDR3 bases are TGTGCCAGCAGTCTTACAGGGGGCGGAATACGC. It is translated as CASSLTGGGIR. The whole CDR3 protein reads CASSLTGGGIRYTF.

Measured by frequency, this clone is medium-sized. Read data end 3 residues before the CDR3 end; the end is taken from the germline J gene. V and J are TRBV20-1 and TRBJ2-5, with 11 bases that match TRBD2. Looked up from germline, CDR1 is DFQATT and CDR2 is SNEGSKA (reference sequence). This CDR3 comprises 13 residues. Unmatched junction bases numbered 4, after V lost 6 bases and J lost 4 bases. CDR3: CSALAGGGETQYF. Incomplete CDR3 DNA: TGCAGTGCCTTAGCGGGGGGGGGAGAGACC.

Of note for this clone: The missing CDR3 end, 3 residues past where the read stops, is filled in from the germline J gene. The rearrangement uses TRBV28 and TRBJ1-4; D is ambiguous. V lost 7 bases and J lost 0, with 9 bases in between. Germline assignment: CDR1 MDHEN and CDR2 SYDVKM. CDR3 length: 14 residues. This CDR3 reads CASTQSATNEKLFF. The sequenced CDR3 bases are TGTGCCAGCACCCAGAGTGCAACTAATGAAAAA.

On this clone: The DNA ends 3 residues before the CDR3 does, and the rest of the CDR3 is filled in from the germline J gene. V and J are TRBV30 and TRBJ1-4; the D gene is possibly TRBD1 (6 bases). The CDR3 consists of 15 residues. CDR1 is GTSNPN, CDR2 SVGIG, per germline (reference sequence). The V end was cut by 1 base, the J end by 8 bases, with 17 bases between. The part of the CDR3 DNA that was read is TGTGCCTGGAGTGAAAAACAGGGAGTTTGGGAAAAA. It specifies CAWSEKQGVWEK. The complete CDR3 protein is CAWSEKQGVWEKLFF.

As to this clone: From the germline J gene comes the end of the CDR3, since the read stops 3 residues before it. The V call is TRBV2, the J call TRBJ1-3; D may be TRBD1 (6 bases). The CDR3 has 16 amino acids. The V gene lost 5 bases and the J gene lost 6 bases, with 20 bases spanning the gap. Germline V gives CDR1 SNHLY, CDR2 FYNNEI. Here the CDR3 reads CASSPHGGTGKNTIYF. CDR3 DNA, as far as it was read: TGTGCCAGCAGTCCTCATGGGGGTACAGGGAAAAACACC.

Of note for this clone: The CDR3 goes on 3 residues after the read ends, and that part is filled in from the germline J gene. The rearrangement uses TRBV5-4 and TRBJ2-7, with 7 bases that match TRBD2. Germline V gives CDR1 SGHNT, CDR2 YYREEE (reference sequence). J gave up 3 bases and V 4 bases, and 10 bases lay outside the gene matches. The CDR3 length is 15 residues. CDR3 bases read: TGTGCCAGCAGCCCCGGGGGAGGGCTCTTCTACGAG. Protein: CASSPGGGLFYE. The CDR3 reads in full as CASSPGGGLFYEQYF. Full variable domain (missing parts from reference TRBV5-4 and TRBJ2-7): ETGVTQSPTHLIKTRGQQVTLRCSSQSGHNTVSWYQQALGQGPQFIFQYYREEENGRGNFPPRFSGLQFPNYSSELNVNALELDDSALYLCASSPGGGLFYEQYFGPGTRLTVT.

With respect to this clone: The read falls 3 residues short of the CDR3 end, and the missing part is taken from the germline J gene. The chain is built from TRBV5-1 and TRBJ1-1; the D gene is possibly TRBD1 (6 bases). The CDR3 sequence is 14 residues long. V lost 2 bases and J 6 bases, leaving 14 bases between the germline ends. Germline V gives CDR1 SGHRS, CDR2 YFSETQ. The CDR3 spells CASSLQGLLAEAFF. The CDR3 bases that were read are TGCGCCAGCAGCTTACAGGGACTACTCGCTGAA.

CDR3 loop: CSVEDSWETQYF. CDR3 bases read: TGCAGCGTTGAAGATAGTTGGGAGACC. The rearrangement links TRBV29-1 to TRBJ2-5; D unclear. Read coverage stops 3 residues before the CDR3 terminus; the germline J gene supplies the remainder. The CDR3 covers 12 residues. V was shortened by 0 bases and J by 5 bases, with 7 bases between the two germline ends. The germline V gene has CDR1 SQVTM and CDR2 ANQGSEA.

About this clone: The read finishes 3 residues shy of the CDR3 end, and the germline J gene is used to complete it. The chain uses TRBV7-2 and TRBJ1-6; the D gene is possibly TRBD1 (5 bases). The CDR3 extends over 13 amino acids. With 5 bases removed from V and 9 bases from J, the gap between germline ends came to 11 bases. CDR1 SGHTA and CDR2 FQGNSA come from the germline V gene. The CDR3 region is CASSERGGSPLHF. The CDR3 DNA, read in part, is TGTGCCAGCAGCGAGAGGGGAGGTTCACCC.

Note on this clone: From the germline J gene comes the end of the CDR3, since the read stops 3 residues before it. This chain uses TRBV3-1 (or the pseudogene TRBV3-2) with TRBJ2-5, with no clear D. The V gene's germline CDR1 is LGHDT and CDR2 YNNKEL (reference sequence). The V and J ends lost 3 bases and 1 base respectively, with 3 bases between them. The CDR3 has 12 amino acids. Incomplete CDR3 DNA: TGTGCCAGCAGCCACCTCCAAGAGACC. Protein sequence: CASSHLQET. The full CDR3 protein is CASSHLQETQYF.

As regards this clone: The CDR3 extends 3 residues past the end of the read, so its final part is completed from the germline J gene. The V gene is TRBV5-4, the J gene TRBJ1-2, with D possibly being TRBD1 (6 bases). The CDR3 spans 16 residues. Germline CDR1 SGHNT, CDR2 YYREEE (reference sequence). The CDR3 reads CASSSSGGGLVGGYTF. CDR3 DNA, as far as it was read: TGTGCCAGCAGCTCCTCGGGCGGGGGGCTGGTAGGGGGC.

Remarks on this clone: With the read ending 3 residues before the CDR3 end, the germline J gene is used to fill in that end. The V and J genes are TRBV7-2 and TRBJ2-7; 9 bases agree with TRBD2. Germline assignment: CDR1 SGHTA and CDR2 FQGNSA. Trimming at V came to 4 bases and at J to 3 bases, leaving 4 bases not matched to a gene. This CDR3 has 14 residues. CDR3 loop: CASSSSAGGYEQYF. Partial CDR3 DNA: TGTGCCAGCAGCTCCTCAGCGGGAGGCTACGAG.